A single sample gave rise to the 25 T cell receptor beta chains below, sequenced in a study of monozygotic twins with inflammatory bowel disease. Reprocessing the 5' RACE reads, TCRdb reports a single entry for every CDR3 protein and omits DNA. Recorded for this sample: 200,000 to 250,000 distinct CDR3 sequences. Sequencing was carried out using blood. Receptors were obtained from a human donor with ulcerative colitis or Crohn's disease, or a healthy co-twin of an affected twin (not recorded which).

This CDR3 is CASSSRTAGGEQFF. The V and J genes are TRBV11-2 and TRBJ2-1; the TCRdb call, TRBD2, lacks DNA for checking. The CDR3 has 14 residues. CDR1 SGHAT and CDR2 FQNNGV come from the germline V gene.

This chain links TRBV7-3 with TRBJ2-3. CDR3 length: 12 amino acids. Germline CDR1 reads SGHTA; CDR2 reads FQGTGA. The chain's CDR3 is CASSLGADTQYF.

This rearrangement joins TRBV4-1 to TRBJ2-6; TCRdb outputs TRBD1, but without DNA this stays unchecked. Germline CDR1 reads MGHRA; CDR2 reads YSYEKL. The CDR3 is made up of 13 amino acids. The CDR3 here is CASSSGMANVLTF.

The rearrangement links TRBV6-5 to TRBJ2-2; TCRdb lists TRBD1, though no DNA is available to test this call. The CDR3 totals 13 residues. Germline lookup yields CDR1 MNHEY and CDR2 SVGAGI. CDR3 sequence reads: CASRDTNTGELFF.

V and J are TRBV11-2 and TRBJ1-1; the TCRdb call, TRBD1, lacks DNA for checking. Germline V lookup: CDR1 SGHAT, CDR2 FQNNGV. The CDR3 covers 13 residues. CDR3 protein: CAVRDSGIPEAFF.

The gene calls are TRBV18 and TRBJ2-6; TCRdb's assignment of TRBD1 cannot be checked, as there is no DNA. The CDR3 covers 18 residues. Germline V gives CDR1 KGHSH, CDR2 LQKENI. The CDR3: CASSPTGQGTSGANVLTF.

The genes are TRBV7-3 and TRBJ2-1; TCRdb's D call, TRBD2, is unchecked because there is no DNA. Germline loops: CDR1 SGHTA, CDR2 FQGTGA. The CDR3 contains 16 residues. CDR3: CASSSDKRGGVDEQFF.

The gene calls are TRBV6-6 and TRBJ1-1. Germline V gives CDR1 MNHNY, CDR2 SVGAGI (reference sequence). CDR3 size: 14 residues. This chain's CDR3 is CASILLRSATEAFF.

The V gene is TRBV20-1, the J gene TRBJ1-2; the TRBD1 assignment by TCRdb is unverifiable without DNA. Germline assignment: CDR1 DFQATT and CDR2 SNEGSKA (reference sequence). This CDR3 region has 13 residues. CDR3 in amino acids: CSATDRAGYGYTF.

The chain carries TRBV14 and TRBJ2-6. This CDR3 is built from 14 residues. Germline V lookup: CDR1 SGHDN, CDR2 FVKESK. CDR3: CASSPVAGANVLTF.

V is TRBV6-1 and J is TRBJ1-4. The CDR3 extends over 15 amino acids. The germline CDR1 and CDR2 sequences are MNHNS and SASEGT. CDR3 in amino acids: CASSERFVENEKLFF.

V gene TRBV11-2 combines with J gene TRBJ2-3; there is no DNA to check the TCRdb D call of TRBD2. This CDR3 comprises 14 residues. Germline V gene sequence: CDR1 SGHAT, CDR2 FQNNGV. The CDR3 sequence is CATASGISTDTQYF.

The chain carries TRBV5-1 and TRBJ2-5; TCRdb designates TRBD1, a call that cannot be tested without DNA. Germline CDR1 reads SGHRS; CDR2 reads YFSETQ. This CDR3 contains 15 residues. Here the CDR3 reads CASSLKGAFTETQYF. Together with reference TRBV5-1 and TRBJ2-5, the CDR3 gives the full variable domain: KAGVTQTPRYLIKTRGQQVTLSCSPISGHRSVSWYQQTPGQGLQFLFEYFSETQRNKGNFPGRFSGRQFSNSRSEMNVSTLELGDSALYLCASSLKGAFTETQYFGPGTRLLVL.

This rearrangement joins TRBV4-1 to TRBJ2-7; TCRdb indicates TRBD2, and absent DNA this call remains unverified. The CDR3 loop spans 16 amino acids. Germline CDR1 MGHRA, CDR2 YSYEKL. The CDR3: CASSTHATSVAYEQYF.

The chain links TRBV20-1 to TRBJ1-4. Germline V gives CDR1 DFQATT, CDR2 SNEGSKA (reference sequence). This CDR3 has 13 residues. This CDR3 is CSADNTKNEKLFF.

The V call is TRBV7-2, the J call TRBJ2-3; the D gene TCRdb calls, TRBD1, cannot be checked with no DNA. Germline V gene sequence: CDR1 SGHTA, CDR2 FQGNSA. The CDR3 is 12 residues long. The CDR3 sequence is CSSGGDTDTQYF. Full variable domain (missing parts from reference TRBV7-2 and TRBJ2-3): GAGVSQSPSNKVTEKGKDVELRCDPISGHTALYWYRQSLGQGLEFLIYFQGNSAPDKSGLPSDRFSAERTGGSVSTLTIQRTQQEDSAVYLCSSGGDTDTQYFGPGTRLTVL.

The CDR3: CASSGPEGSYGYTF. The chain recombines TRBV14 with TRBJ1-2. The CDR3 loop spans 14 amino acids. The V gene's germline CDR1 is SGHDN and CDR2 FVKESK. The variable domain in full, completed from reference TRBV14 and TRBJ1-2, reads EAGVTQFPSHSVIEKGQTVTLRCDPISGHDNLYWYRRVMGKEIKFLLHFVKESKQDESGMPNNRFLAERTGGTYSTLKVQPAELEDSGVYFCASSGPEGSYGYTFGSGTRLTVV.

V and J are TRBV11-2 and TRBJ2-5; absent DNA, TCRdb's TRBD2 call cannot be checked. CDR3 length equals 19 residues. Looked up from germline, CDR1 is SGHAT and CDR2 is FQNNGV. This CDR3 reads CASSPRGGGLAGGRETQYF.

This chain links TRBV5-1 with TRBJ2-7; the TRBD2 assignment by TCRdb is unverifiable without DNA. CDR3 size: 14 residues. Germline CDR1 SGHRS, CDR2 YFSETQ. The CDR3: CASARLGGPREQYF.

The chain uses TRBV15 and TRBJ1-4. The CDR3 sequence is 16 residues long. Germline CDR1 reads LNHNV; CDR2 reads YYDKDF (reference sequence). The CDR3 sequence: CATSRDRSAYDEKLFF. The full variable domain, completed using reference TRBV15 and TRBJ1-4, is DAMVIQNPRYQVTQFGKPVTLSCSQTLNHNVMYWYQQKSSQAPKLLFHYYDKDFNNEADTPDNFQSRRPNTSFCFLDIRSPGLGDTAMYLCATSRDRSAYDEKLFFGSGTQLSVL.

This chain connects TRBV19 to TRBJ1-1; TCRdb's D call of TRBD1 is untestable without DNA. From germline, CDR1 is LNHDA and CDR2 SQIVND (reference sequence). The CDR3 contains 15 residues. This CDR3 is CASSFDRTMNTEAFF.

The chain is built from TRBV29-1 and TRBJ1-2. In germline, CDR1 is SQVTM, CDR2 ANQGSEA. The CDR3 totals 12 residues. CDR3 residues: CSVSDTSNGYTF.

The rearrangement joins TRBV6-2 or TRBV6-3 to TRBJ2-6; TCRdb selects TRBD1, and the lack of DNA leaves this call unchecked. CDR3 size: 21 residues. Germline assignment: CDR1 MNHEY and CDR2 SVGEGT. The CDR3 here is CASSTYSSRDRESSGANVLTF.

The genes are TRBV5-1 and TRBJ1-1; TCRdb gives TRBD1 as the D gene, but with no DNA this cannot be confirmed. There are 14 residues in the CDR3. CDR1 is SGHRS and CDR2 is YFSETQ in the germline V gene. CDR3 amino acids: CASSLGQVNTEAFF.

The V call is TRBV27, the J call TRBJ1-2; TCRdb's assignment of TRBD1 cannot be checked, as there is no DNA. Germline lookup yields CDR1 MNHEY and CDR2 SMNVEV (reference sequence). This CDR3 spans 14 amino acids. The CDR3 region is CASSLSYRVDGYTF.